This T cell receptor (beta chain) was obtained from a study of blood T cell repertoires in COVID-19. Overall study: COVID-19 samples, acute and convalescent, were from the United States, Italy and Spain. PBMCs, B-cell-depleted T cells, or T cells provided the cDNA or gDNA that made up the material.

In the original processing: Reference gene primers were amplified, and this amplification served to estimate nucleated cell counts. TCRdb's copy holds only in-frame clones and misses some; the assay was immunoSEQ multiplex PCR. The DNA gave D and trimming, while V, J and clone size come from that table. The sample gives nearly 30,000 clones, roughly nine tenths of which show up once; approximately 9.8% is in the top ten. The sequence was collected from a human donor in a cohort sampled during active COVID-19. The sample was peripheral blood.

CDR3 sequence: CASSLGTSPYGYTF. CDR3 coding DNA: TGTGCCAGCAGCCTCGGGACTTCCCCCTATGGCTACACCTTC. The J gene is TRBJ1-2, the V gene TRBV11-2, with D maybe TRBD1 (5 bases). V lost 5 bases and J 4 bases, leaving 14 bases between the germline ends. In germline, CDR1 is SGHAT, CDR2 FQNNGV. This CDR3 is 14 amino acids long.